This T cell receptor (beta chain) derives from a study of blood T cell repertoires in COVID-19. This CDR3 comprises 15 residues. V shed 4 bases and J 6 bases; nucleotides not matched to a gene: 6. Looked up from germline, CDR1 is MNHEY and CDR2 is SVGAGI. TCRdb's copy holds only in-frame clones and misses some; the assay was immunoSEQ multiplex PCR. The sample records tens of thousands of clones, 86% being singletons. Material: peripheral blood. This chain uses TRBV6-5 with TRBJ1-4, with 9 bases identical to TRBD1. This receptor was taken from a man aged 45-65 years with active or convalescent COVID-19. CDR3 loop: CASSSTGGDYEKLFF. CDR3 coding DNA: TGTGCCAGCAGTTCAACAGGGGGCGATTATGAAAAACTGTTTTTT.